Shown below are 24 T cell receptor beta chains from a single sample sequenced in a study of shared clonotypes between healthy human individuals. CD45RO-negative, CCR7-selected cells formed the naive CD8 fraction, which excluded terminally differentiated effector memory CD45RA+ cells. Method: immunoSEQ multiplex PCR; TCRdb's copy keeps in-frame clones and lacks some. This table has about 800,000 clones, about 96% appearing once. Sequenced sample: naive CD8+ T cells sorted from blood. The receptors shown here come from a man under 40 in good health.

About this clone: The junction does not match germline at one end; this may be a read error. The rearrangement links TRBV4-1 to TRBJ2-7, with 7 positions matching TRBD1. CDR1 and CDR2 from the germline V gene are MGHRA and YSYEKL. The CDR3 covers 12 residues. The CDR3 loop is CASSHSLGQIDF. CDR3 DNA: TGCGCCAGCAGCCATTCATTGGGACAGATCGATTTC.

This clone was detected once. The chain employs TRBV2 and TRBJ2-7; 8 nucleotides agree with TRBD1. Germline CDR1 SNHLY, CDR2 FYNNEI. The CDR3 runs to 14 residues. V lost 6 bases and J lost 2; bases outside the gene matches: 6. The CDR3 DNA follows: TGTGCCAGCAGCGAGTTCAGGGGGCCCTACGAGCAGTACTTC. Protein sequence: CASSEFRGPYEQYF. Based on the CDR3 plus reference TRBV2 and TRBJ2-7, the full variable domain is EPEVTQTPSHQVTQMGQEVILRCVPISNHLYFYWYRQILGQKVEFLVSFYNNEISEKSEIFDDQFSVERPDGSNFTLKIRSTKLEDSAMYFCASSEFRGPYEQYFGPGTRLTVT.

The chain couples TRBV27 to TRBJ1-2; TRBD1 matches 8 bases. The CDR3 loop spans 15 amino acids. Germline CDR1 and CDR2: MNHEY and SMNVEV (reference sequence). Losses at the gene ends were 6 bases for V and 4 bases for J; bases not matched to a gene: 10. The CDR3 bases are TGTGCCAGCAGCCCGGTCGACAGGGGCCCCTATGGCTACACCTTC. This sequence encodes CASSPVDRGPYGYTF.

The chain uses TRBV2 and TRBJ1-2, with TRBD1 as a possible D gene (5 bases). V dropped 6 bases and J dropped 4 bases, with 9 bases sitting between them. Germline CDR1 SNHLY, CDR2 FYNNEI. CDR3 length: 12 residues. DNA for the CDR3: TGTGCCAGCAGGGGGGGACGCTATGGCTACACCTTC. Its translation: CASRGGRYGYTF.

The chain has TRBV2 and TRBJ2-3; tentative D call: TRBD2 (5 bases). The germline CDR1 and CDR2 sequences are SNHLY and FYNNEI. CDR3 size: 13 residues. With 8 bases removed from V and 0 bases from J, the gap between germline ends came to 9 bases. CDR3 sequence (DNA): TGTGCCAGCCAGCGCGGGAGCACAGATACGCAGTATTTT. This gives the protein CASQRGSTDTQYF.

On this clone itself: At the DNA level, this CDR3 is encoded by other sequences in the same sample as well. In nucleotides, the CDR3 is TGTGCCACCAGCAGGGACCTATCCTACGAGCAGTACTTC. Protein product: CATSRDLSYEQYF. The V gene is TRBV15, the J gene TRBJ2-7; D uncertain. This CDR3 comprises 13 residues. Trimming removed 3 bases at V and 1 base at J, with 7 bases between. Germline loops: CDR1 LNHNV, CDR2 YYDKDF (reference sequence).

This chain links TRBV2 with TRBJ2-2, with D possibly matching TRBD2 (5 bases). V was cut by 0 bases and J by 6 bases, with 11 bases left in between. This CDR3 region has 15 residues. Germline V gene sequence: CDR1 SNHLY, CDR2 FYNNEI. CDR3 nucleotides: TGTGCCAGCAGTGAAGCGCGGGTTTTGGCCGGGGAGCTGTTTTTT. Its translation is CASSEARVLAGELFF.

The chain is built from TRBV7-6 and TRBJ2-1; D gene ambiguous. Germline V gene sequence: CDR1 SGHVS, CDR2 FNYEAQ. V lost 4 bases and J 10 bases, leaving 17 bases between the germline ends. The CDR3 is made up of 14 amino acids. The CDR3 sequence is CASSSRTIHYEQFF. DNA for the CDR3: TGTGCCAGCAGCTCCCGGACGATACATTACGAGCAGTTCTTC. The full variable domain, its missing parts supplied by reference TRBV7-6 and TRBJ2-1, is GAGVSQSPRYKVTKRGQDVALRCDPISGHVSLYWYRQALGQGPEFLTYFNYEAQQDKSGLPNDRFSAERPEGSISTLTIQRTEQRDSAMYRCASSSRTIHYEQFFGPGTRLTVL.

The chain carries TRBV4-1 and TRBJ2-7; TRBD2 aligns across 8 bases. Trimming cost V 0 bases and J 3 bases; bases outside gene matches: 7. The CDR3 spans 16 residues. Germline CDR1 is MGHRA and CDR2 is YSYEKL. The CDR3 nucleotides read TGCGCCAGCAGCCAAGATCCTAGCGGGTCTTTCTACGAGCAGTACTTC. It encodes CASSQDPSGSFYEQYF.

Notes on this clone: In the same sample, other DNA sequences code for this CDR3. The V gene is TRBV6-5, the J gene TRBJ2-1; no firm D call. Trimming took 2 bases from V and 10 from J, leaving 6 bases between them. CDR1 and CDR2 (germline): MNHEY, SVGAGI. The length of the CDR3 is 11 residues. The CDR3: CASSYGREQFF. For the CDR3, the DNA is TGTGCCAGCAGTTACGGAAGGGAGCAGTTCTTC.

The chain combines TRBV10-1 with TRBJ2-5, with 8 bases fitting TRBD1. CDR1 is WNHNN, CDR2 SYGVQD, per germline (reference sequence). V lost 4 bases, J lost 3 bases, and 7 bases stayed unmatched. This CDR3 is 15 amino acids long. The CDR3 spells CASSARTGTEETQYF. CDR3 coding DNA: TGCGCCAGCAGTGCCCGGACAGGGACAGAAGAGACCCAGTACTTC.

The chain has TRBV30 and TRBJ2-3; the D gene is possibly TRBD2 (5 bases). V was shortened by 0 bases and J by 3 bases, with 13 bases between the two germline ends. The CDR3 runs 15 residues. Per the germline V gene, CDR1 is GTSNPN and CDR2 is SVGIG (reference sequence). The CDR3 DNA reads TGTGCCTGGAGTGTCGGGAAAGGGATGACAGATACGCAGTATTTT. It yields the protein CAWSVGKGMTDTQYF.

The chain couples TRBV7-9 to TRBJ1-1, with TRBD1 matching 10 bases. Trimming at V came to 4 bases and at J to 4 bases, leaving 3 bases not matched to a gene. There are 14 residues in the CDR3. CDR1 is SEHNR, CDR2 FQNEAQ, per germline (reference sequence). The CDR3 sequence: CASSYWTGGTEAFF. The CDR3 nucleotides are TGTGCCAGCAGCTATTGGACAGGGGGCACTGAAGCTTTCTTT.

The J gene is TRBJ2-7, the V gene TRBV2; D is unresolved. The CDR3 covers 14 residues. CDR1 is SNHLY and CDR2 is FYNNEI in the germline V gene. V was trimmed by 3 bases and J by 1 base, leaving 10 bases between them. The CDR3 coding sequence is TGTGCCAGCAGTGAGGTAGCCTCTTCCTACGAGCAGTACTTC. Residues: CASSEVASSYEQYF.

This chain joins TRBV29-1 and TRBJ2-2; the D is unclear. Trimming pared 3 bases from V and 7 bases from J, leaving 6 bases between. CDR3 length: 11 amino acids. Germline values: CDR1 SQVTM, CDR2 ANQGSEA. CDR3 sequence reads: CSVDINGELFF. In nucleotides, the CDR3 is TGCAGCGTTGATATTAACGGGGAGCTGTTTTTT.

This chain connects TRBV7-9 to TRBJ2-1, with TRBD1 matching 7 bases. V shed 5 bases and J 6 bases; nucleotides not matched to a gene: 10. This CDR3 spans 15 amino acids. Germline V gives CDR1 SEHNR, CDR2 FQNEAQ (reference sequence). The CDR3 coding sequence is TGTGCCAGCAGCCCCCGGGACAGACGATCCAATGAGCAGTTCTTC. Translating gives CASSPRDRRSNEQFF.

This chain links TRBV5-5 with TRBJ1-4; TRBD1 is a possible D gene (5 bases). The CDR3 is made up of 11 amino acids. Trimming removed 9 bases from V and 8 bases from J, with 11 bases in between. Per the germline V gene, CDR1 is SGHKS and CDR2 is YYEKEE (reference sequence). The CDR3 reads CATSGDEKLFF. The CDR3, as DNA: TGTGCCACCTCCGGGGACGAAAAACTGTTTTTT.

The chain carries TRBV6-1 and TRBJ1-5, with unresolved D. Trimming took off 3 bases at V and 2 bases at J, with 11 bases between the two ends. Germline loops: CDR1 MNHNS, CDR2 SASEGT. The CDR3 has 15 residues. CDR3 amino acids: CASSDTGMRNQPQHF. The CDR3 nucleotides are TGTGCCAGCAGTGATACCGGGATGCGCAATCAGCCCCAGCATTTT.

This sequence joins TRBV19 and TRBJ2-1; D is perhaps TRBD2 (6 bases). Trimming took 4 bases from V and 6 from J, leaving 10 bases between them. CDR1 LNHDA and CDR2 SQIVND come from the germline V gene (reference sequence). The CDR3 length is 13 residues. This CDR3 reads CASSNGGINEQFF. CDR3 DNA: TGTGCCAGTAGTAACGGCGGGATCAATGAGCAGTTCTTC.

CDR3 amino acids: CASSFSGLGSYEQYF. The CDR3 DNA is TGTGCCAGCAGTTTTTCAGGGTTAGGCTCCTACGAGCAGTACTTC. The gene calls are TRBV27 and TRBJ2-7; D is possibly TRBD1 (5 bases). The germline CDR1 and CDR2 sequences are MNHEY and SMNVEV (reference sequence). CDR3 length equals 15 residues. V lost 3 bases to trimming and J lost 0 bases, with 12 bases between them.

The count of this clone is one. J is TRBJ2-7 and V is TRBV13, with TRBD2 matching 10 bases. Germline V CDR1 and CDR2: PRHDT, FYEKMQ (reference sequence). J lost 7 bases, V lost 0 bases, and 6 bases had no gene match. The length of the CDR3 is 15 residues. The CDR3 sequence is CASSLGLAGVEEQYF. CDR3 DNA: TGTGCCAGCAGCTTAGGCCTAGCGGGAGTGGAAGAGCAGTACTTC.

In its sample, this clone was seen once. The CDR3 region has the DNA TGTGCCAGCACAAACACTCTCGGCGTCACCTACGAGCAGTACTTC. Translation gives CASTNTLGVTYEQYF. The chain uses TRBV7-8 and TRBJ2-7, with D hard to call. Trimming took off 7 bases at V and 2 bases at J, with 18 bases between the two ends. The CDR3 runs to 15 residues. Per germline, CDR1 SGHVS and CDR2 FQNEAQ. Together with reference TRBV7-8 and TRBJ2-7, the CDR3 gives the full variable domain: GAGVSQSPRYKVAKRGQDVALRCDPISGHVSLFWYQQALGQGPEFLTYFQNEAQLDKSGLPSDRFFAERPEGSVSTLKIQRTQQEDSAVYLCASTNTLGVTYEQYFGPGTRLTVT.

The chain has TRBV13 and TRBJ1-5; 8 bases are a match to TRBD1. Per germline, CDR1 PRHDT and CDR2 FYEKMQ (reference sequence). V was pared by 5 bases and J by 13 bases, with 10 bases of the junction left unmatched. The CDR3 has 13 residues. CDR3 protein: CASSEGPGGGQHF. Here the CDR3 DNA reads TGTGCCAGCAGCGAGGGGCCAGGGGGCGGTCAGCATTTT.

V usage is TRBV1 and J usage is TRBJ1-1. TRBV1 is shown as a pseudogene. This CDR3 is built from 14 residues. In DNA, the CDR3 is TGCACCAGCAGCCAAGAATGTGTGGACACTGAAGCTTTCTTT. It codes for CTSSQECVDTEAFF.